This TCR beta chain was sequenced in a study of blood T cell repertoires in COVID-19. This table comes from immunoSEQ multiplex PCR, and its TCRdb copy is limited to in-frame clones, with some not included. The table shows approximately 300,000 clones, with about 83% occurring only once. Trimming left V 2 bases short and J 1 base short, with 9 bases between. The CDR3 totals 15 residues. Looked up from germline, CDR1 is KGHSH and CDR2 is LQKENI. In this sample, this clone turned up once. The sample consisted of peripheral blood. J is TRBJ2-1 and V is TRBV18, with D maybe TRBD2 (6 bases). This clonotype was sampled from a woman aged 45-65 years with acute or convalescent COVID-19. CDR3 in DNA: TGTGCCAGCTCACCAACTAGCCTGTCCTACAATGAGCAGTTCTTC. It specifies CASSPTSLSYNEQFF.